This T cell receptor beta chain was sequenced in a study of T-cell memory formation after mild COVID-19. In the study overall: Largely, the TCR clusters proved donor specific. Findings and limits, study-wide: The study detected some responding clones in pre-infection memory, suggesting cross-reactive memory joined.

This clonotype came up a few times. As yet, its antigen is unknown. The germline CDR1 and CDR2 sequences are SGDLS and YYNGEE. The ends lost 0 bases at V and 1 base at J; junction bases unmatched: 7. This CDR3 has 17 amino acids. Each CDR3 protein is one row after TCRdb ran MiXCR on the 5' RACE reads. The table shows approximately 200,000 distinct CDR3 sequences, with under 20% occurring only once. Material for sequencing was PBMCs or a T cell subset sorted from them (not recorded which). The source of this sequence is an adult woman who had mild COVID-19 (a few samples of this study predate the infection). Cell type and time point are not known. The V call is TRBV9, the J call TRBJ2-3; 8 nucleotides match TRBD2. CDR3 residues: CASSVEVGRAGTDTQYF. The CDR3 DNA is TGTGCCAGCAGCGTAGAAGTCGGGAGGGCCGGCACAGATACGCAGTATTTT.